This entry features one TCR beta chain sequence. The source of the sample is a study of control samples from healthy donors and cancer patients. The CDR3 contains 13 residues. V lost 4 bases and J lost 2, with 8 bases in between. Germline V gene lookup returns CDR1 MNHEY and CDR2 SVGAGI. TCRdb's copy holds only in-frame clones and misses some; the assay was immunoSEQ multiplex PCR. Of over 100,000 clones detected, over 75% appear once; the ten largest clones hold roughly 3.2%. This TCR came from a man aged 45 to 65 in good health. The rearrangement joins TRBV6-5 to TRBJ2-5; D is undetermined. Sequenced input: blood. In nucleotides, the CDR3 is TGTGCCAGCAGTTCTGGGGAACAAGAGACCCAGTACTTC. It codes for CASSSGEQETQYF.